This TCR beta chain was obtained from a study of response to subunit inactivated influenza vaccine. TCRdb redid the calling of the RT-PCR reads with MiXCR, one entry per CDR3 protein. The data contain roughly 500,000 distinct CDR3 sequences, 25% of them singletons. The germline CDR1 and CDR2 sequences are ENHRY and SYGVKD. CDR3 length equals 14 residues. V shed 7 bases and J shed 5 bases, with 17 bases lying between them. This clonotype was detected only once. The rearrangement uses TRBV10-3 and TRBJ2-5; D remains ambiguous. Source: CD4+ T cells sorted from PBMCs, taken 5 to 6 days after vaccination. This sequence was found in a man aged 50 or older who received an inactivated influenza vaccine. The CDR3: CAIKGSPSEETQYF. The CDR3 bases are TGTGCCATCAAAGGCTCCCCCTCGGAGGAGACCCAGTACTTC.